The 26 T cell receptor beta chains reported below all come from one sample, sequenced in a study of T cells in Graves' hyperthyroidism and ophthalmopathy. Template material for amplifying TCR beta CDR3 regions consisted of RNA transcripts. A set of HTBI primers served as the primers for a first-round RT-PCR of the TCR CDR3. One entry per CDR3 protein, called by TCRdb with MiXCR from the multiplex PCR reads. Counted here are fewer than 600,000 distinct CDR3 sequences, approximately 14% occurring once; the ten biggest clones make up 14%. The sample was blood. These receptors were taken from a woman aged 40-49 years with Graves' hyperthyroidism.

This sequence joins TRBV4-1 and TRBJ2-1; maybe TRBD1 (6 bases). V lost 2 bases to trimming and J lost 1 base, with 9 bases between them. The CDR3 extends over 15 amino acids. Germline V lookup: CDR1 MGHRA, CDR2 YSYEKL. This chain's CDR3 is CASSQQGWSYNEQFF. The CDR3 DNA is TGCGCCAGCAGCCAACAGGGGTGGTCCTACAATGAGCAGTTCTTC.

V is TRBV24-1 and J is TRBJ2-1; 9 bases match TRBD1. The CDR3 length is 14 residues. CDR1 and CDR2 from the germline V gene are KGHDR and SFDVKD. V was clipped by 6 bases and J by 7 bases; unmatched bases: 6. The CDR3 region is CATSSTGTGNEQFF. The CDR3 region has the DNA TGTGCCACCAGTTCTACCGGGACAGGGAATGAGCAGTTCTTC.

This clonotype showed up just a few times. The V and J genes are TRBV15 and TRBJ2-5; the D is unclear. Trimming pared 1 base from V and 2 bases from J, leaving 2 bases between. The germline V gene has CDR1 LNHNV and CDR2 YYDKDF (reference sequence). The CDR3 sequence is 12 residues long. The CDR3 here is CATSRVQETQYF. CDR3 coding DNA: TGTGCCACCAGCAGAGTTCAAGAGACCCAGTACTTC.

In regard to this clonotype: Mismatch with germline at one junction end may stem from a read error. This sequence joins TRBV20-1 and TRBJ2-3, with D possibly matching TRBD2 (6 bases). This CDR3 region has 13 residues. Germline V gives CDR1 DFQATT, CDR2 SNEGSKA (reference sequence). The DNA for the CDR3 is TGCAGTGCTAGAGAGTCGGGAGTAGATACGCGGTATTTT. Translation: CSARESGVDTRYF.

This clonotype was found many times. This chain joins TRBV5-1 and TRBJ2-5; possibly TRBD2 for D (6 bases). Germline V gene data show CDR1 as SGHRS and CDR2 as YFSETQ. Trimming shortened V by 0 bases and J by 5 bases, and 11 bases separated the two germline ends. The CDR3 sequence is 14 residues long. The CDR3 DNA sequence: TGCGCCAGCAGCTTGGTCGGGGGTCGGGAGACCCAGTACTTC. Translating it yields CASSLVGGRETQYF. Combining the CDR3 with reference TRBV5-1 and TRBJ2-5 gives the whole variable domain KAGVTQTPRYLIKTRGQQVTLSCSPISGHRSVSWYQQTPGQGLQFLFEYFSETQRNKGNFPGRFSGRQFSNSRSEMNVSTLELGDSALYLCASSLVGGRETQYFGPGTRLLVL.

This clonotype came up a few times. The rearrangement joins TRBV6-1 to TRBJ1-5; 7 bases are shared with TRBD1. The assigned J gene may be wrong: the sequence end matches TRBJ2-3 better. This CDR3 has 15 amino acids. The germline V gene encodes CDR1 MNHNS and CDR2 SASEGT. The CDR3 sequence is CASSLSGQRNQPQYF. CDR3 coding DNA: TGTGCCAGCAGCTTATCGGGACAGAGAAATCAGCCCCAGTATTTT.

This clonotype was seen many times. The chain recombines TRBV7-2 with TRBJ2-5; weak D call: TRBD2 (6 bases). Germline V gene data show CDR1 as SGHTA and CDR2 as FQGNSA. The CDR3 contains 16 residues. Trimming shortened V by 5 bases and J by 5 bases, and 21 bases separated the two germline ends. The CDR3 reads CASSPPGGLLGETQYF. The CDR3 DNA sequence: TGTGCCAGCAGCCCCCCGGGTGGACTACTCGGGGAGACCCAGTACTTC.

This clonotype was observed many times. V is TRBV18 and J is TRBJ2-7; 13 bases match TRBD2. CDR3 length: 17 amino acids. V was pared by 3 bases and J by 6 bases, with 11 bases of the junction left unmatched. Germline V lookup: CDR1 KGHSH, CDR2 LQKENI. CDR3 DNA sequence: TGTGCCAGCTCACCCGGGACTAGCGGGACAATCAGTACCGAGCAGTACTTC. Encoded protein: CASSPGTSGTISTEQYF.

This clonotype turned up a few times. The chain joins TRBV20-1 to TRBJ2-6; a weak D match, TRBD2 (5 bases). The CDR3 spans 18 residues. V lost 2 bases to trimming and J lost 0 bases, with 17 bases between them. The germline gives CDR1 DFQATT, CDR2 SNEGSKA (reference sequence). CDR3 region: CSARRGSSGYSGANVLTF. In DNA, the CDR3 is TGCAGTGCTAGACGGGGATCTTCGGGATACTCTGGGGCCAACGTCCTGACTTTC.

With regard to this clonotype: Given a much more abundant clone one base away, this may be a read error. The conserved phenylalanine or tryptophan normally closing the CDR3 is absent here, so this likely arose from a read error. The V call is TRBV20-1, the J call TRBJ2-3; TRBD2 agrees at 9 bases. Germline lookup yields CDR1 DFQATT and CDR2 SNEGSKA (reference sequence). V lost 1 base, J lost 5 bases, and 4 bases stayed unmatched. The CDR3 extends over 14 amino acids. The CDR3 is CSARGLAGRDTQYL. In nucleotides, the CDR3 is TGCAGTGCTAGAGGGCTAGCGGGAAGAGATACGCAGTATCTT.

The chain links TRBV20-1 to TRBJ1-6; no clear D. Germline lookup yields CDR1 DFQATT and CDR2 SNEGSKA (reference sequence). V gave up 4 bases and J gave up 7 bases, with 11 bases separating them. This CDR3 is built from 13 residues. The CDR3 reads CSATGGANSPLHF. CDR3 nucleotides: TGCAGTGCTACAGGAGGTGCGAATTCACCCCTCCACTTT.

This clonotype was detected ten times or more. The chain has TRBV7-3 and TRBJ1-1; D might be TRBD1 (6 bases). Trimming removed 1 base at V and 1 base at J, with 10 bases between. CDR3 size: 15 residues. Germline assignment: CDR1 SGHTA and CDR2 FQGTGA. Here the CDR3 DNA reads TGTGCCAGCAGCTTAATTGAGGGGGGGAACACTGAAGCTTTCTTT. It yields the protein CASSLIEGGNTEAFF.

This clonotype was found once. The chain links TRBV7-9 to TRBJ2-1; 7 nucleotides agree with TRBD2. The germline gives CDR1 SEHNR, CDR2 FQNEAQ (reference sequence). The V and J ends lost 4 bases and 7 bases, in that order; junction bases with no gene match: 10. This CDR3 region has 15 residues. CDR3 in DNA: TGTGCCAGCAGCTCCAGCGGGACGGTCAGGAATGAGCAGTTCTTC. Protein: CASSSSGTVRNEQFF.

This clonotype appeared a few times. The chain joins TRBV6-1 to TRBJ2-1; D ambiguous. Per the germline V gene, CDR1 is MNHNS and CDR2 is SASEGT. CDR3 length: 13 residues. V was pared by 5 bases and J by 8 bases, with 13 bases between. In nucleotides, the CDR3 is TGTGCCAGCAGTTCGTTTAGTTATCATGAGCAGTTCTTC. Protein product: CASSSFSYHEQFF.

This clonotype was counted many times. J is TRBJ2-3 and V is TRBV2; 12 bases are a match to TRBD2. With 8 bases clipped from V and 0 bases from J, the junction kept 9 bases outside the gene matches. Germline lookup yields CDR1 SNHLY and CDR2 FYNNEI. The CDR3 covers 17 residues. CDR3 bases: TGTGCCAGCTCAAGACTAGCGGGAGCCACTAGCACAGATACGCAGTATTTT. Its translation: CASSRLAGATSTDTQYF.

This clonotype has only one observation. The V and J genes are TRBV19 and TRBJ1-2, with D unresolved. The germline V and J ends were trimmed by 7 bases and 5 bases, with 14 bases remaining between them. Germline V gene sequence: CDR1 LNHDA, CDR2 SQIVND (reference sequence). The CDR3 runs to 13 residues. Written as DNA, the CDR3 is TGTGCCAGTACCACTAAAGGAGGGTATGGCTACACCTTC. Its translation: CASTTKGGYGYTF.

This clonotype was observed a handful of times. This chain uses TRBV5-1 with TRBJ2-7; 9 nucleotides line up with TRBD2. Germline loops: CDR1 SGHRS, CDR2 YFSETQ. The CDR3 is made up of 14 amino acids. The J segment lost 1 base and the V segment lost 3 bases, leaving 2 bases of the junction unmatched. The CDR3 loop reads CASSYTSGSYEQYF. The CDR3 DNA follows: TGCGCCAGCAGCTACACTAGCGGGTCCTACGAGCAGTACTTC.

The V call is TRBV5-1, the J call TRBJ2-7; TRBD1 agrees at 7 bases. V trimming: 4 bases; J trimming: 0 bases; junction bases outside the gene matches: 13. Germline loops: CDR1 SGHRS, CDR2 YFSETQ. CDR3 length equals 17 residues. The CDR3 sequence: CASSPGTGQTSSYEQYF. The DNA of the CDR3 is TGCGCCAGCAGCCCGGGGACGGGACAGACGAGCTCCTACGAGCAGTACTTC.

Details on this clonotype: This may stem from a read error, because a much larger clone lies one nucleotide away. The J gene is TRBJ2-3, the V gene TRBV10-3; D gene unclear. Germline CDR1 reads ENHRY; CDR2 reads SYGVKD. This CDR3 has 14 residues. V was clipped by 5 bases and J by 3 bases, with 12 bases between them. DNA of the CDR3: TGTGCCATCAGTACGGCCAGAGGTACAGATACGCAGTATTTT. Its protein product is CAISTARGTDTQYF.

This clonotype has more than one count but fewer than ten. The chain recombines TRBV9 with TRBJ2-1, with D possibly being TRBD2 (6 bases). This CDR3 spans 16 amino acids. The ends were cut back, 3 bases at V and 0 bases at J, with 13 bases in the middle. Germline CDR1 and CDR2: SGDLS and YYNGEE. CDR3 protein: CASSGIAASSYNEQFF. The CDR3 DNA is TGTGCCAGCAGCGGGATAGCGGCAAGCTCCTACAATGAGCAGTTCTTC. The variable domain in full, with the rest retrieved from reference TRBV9 and TRBJ2-1, is DSGVTQTPKHLITATGQRVTLRCSPRSGDLSVYWYQQSLDQGLQFLIQYYNGEERAKGNILERFSAQQFPDLHSELNLSSLELGDSALYFCASSGIAASSYNEQFFGPGTRLTVL.

The sample holds many counts of this clonotype. The rearrangement links TRBV7-3 to TRBJ2-3, with 8 bases that match TRBD1. The junction had 8 bases not matched to a gene; V was cut back by 5 bases and J by 4 bases. CDR1 is SGHTA and CDR2 is FQGTGA in the germline V gene. The CDR3 spans 15 residues. The CDR3 DNA follows: TGTGCCAGCAGCCCTCGCCAGGGGGCCTCAGATACGCAGTATTTT. It codes for CASSPRQGASDTQYF. The full variable domain, completed using reference TRBV7-3 and TRBJ2-3, is GAGVSQTPSNKVTEKGKYVELRCDPISGHTALYWYRQSLGQGPEFLIYFQGTGAADDSGLPNDRFFAVRPEGSVSTLKIQRTERGDSAVYLCASSPRQGASDTQYFGPGTRLTVL.

The chain has TRBV5-4 and TRBJ2-1; D perhaps matches TRBD1 (7 bases). Germline V CDR1 and CDR2: SGHNT, YYREEE (reference sequence). Trimming cost V 6 bases and J 3 bases, with 19 bases left between them. This CDR3 region has 16 residues. Written as DNA, the CDR3 is TGTGCCAGCACCCTCTCCAGGGGGGTATACTACAATGAGCAGTTCTTC. It is translated as CASTLSRGVYYNEQFF.

The rearrangement joins TRBV5-1 to TRBJ2-2; 7 positions match TRBD2. Germline values: CDR1 SGHRS, CDR2 YFSETQ. The CDR3 extends over 19 amino acids. Unmatched junction bases numbered 11, after V lost 0 bases and J lost 0 bases. The CDR3 DNA reads TGCGCCAGCAGCTTGGGGACGGGAGGAGGTTTATCGAACACCGGGGAGCTGTTTTTT. Protein product: CASSLGTGGGLSNTGELFF.

The J gene is TRBJ2-2, the V gene TRBV15, with a weak D call TRBD2 (5 bases). Germline V gene data show CDR1 as LNHNV and CDR2 as YYDKDF (reference sequence). The CDR3 has 16 amino acids. Trimming took 5 bases from V and 4 from J, leaving 17 bases between them. The CDR3 DNA sequence: TGTGCCACCAGCCGACCTTCTGGGAGCGGCACCGGGGAGCTGTTTTTT. Protein product: CATSRPSGSGTGELFF.

The table lists this clonotype with many counts. The V gene is TRBV5-1, the J gene TRBJ2-2; the match to TRBD1 covers 11 bases. Germline CDR1 SGHRS, CDR2 YFSETQ. The J segment lost 3 bases and the V segment lost 4 bases, leaving 2 bases of the junction unmatched. This CDR3 spans 15 amino acids. CDR3 loop: CASSKGQGDTGELFF. CDR3 coding DNA: TGCGCCAGCAGCAAGGGACAGGGGGACACCGGGGAGCTGTTTTTT. Variable domain in full (rest from reference TRBV5-1 and TRBJ2-2): KAGVTQTPRYLIKTRGQQVTLSCSPISGHRSVSWYQQTPGQGLQFLFEYFSETQRNKGNFPGRFSGRQFSNSRSEMNVSTLELGDSALYLCASSKGQGDTGELFFGEGSRLTVL.

This clonotype was seen only a few times. This chain uses TRBV27 with TRBJ2-7, with D perhaps matching TRBD2 (6 bases). Germline V gene lookup returns CDR1 MNHEY and CDR2 SMNVEV (reference sequence). The V gene lost 1 base and the J gene lost 1 base, with 14 bases spanning the gap. The CDR3 has 16 residues. The CDR3 protein is CASSLFGGGLSYEQYF. CDR3 nucleotide sequence: TGTGCCAGCAGTTTATTTGGGGGAGGCCTTTCCTACGAGCAGTACTTC.